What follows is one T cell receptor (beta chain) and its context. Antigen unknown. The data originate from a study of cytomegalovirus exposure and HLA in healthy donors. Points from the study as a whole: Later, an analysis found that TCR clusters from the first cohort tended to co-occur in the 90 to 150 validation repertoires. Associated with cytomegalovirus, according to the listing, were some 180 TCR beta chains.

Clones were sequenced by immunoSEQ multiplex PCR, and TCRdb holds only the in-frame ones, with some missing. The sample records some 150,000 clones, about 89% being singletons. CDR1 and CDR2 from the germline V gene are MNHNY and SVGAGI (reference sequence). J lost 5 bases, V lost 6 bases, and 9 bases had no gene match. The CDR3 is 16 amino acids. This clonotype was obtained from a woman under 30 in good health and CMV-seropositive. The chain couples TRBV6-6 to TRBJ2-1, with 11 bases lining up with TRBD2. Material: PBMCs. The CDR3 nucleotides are TGTGCCAGCAGCCCTTCTCGGACTAGCGGGCACAATGAGCAGTTCTTC. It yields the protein CASSPSRTSGHNEQFF.